This TCR beta chain emerged from a study of cytomegalovirus exposure and HLA in healthy donors. The wider study: An earlier analysis identified 120 million or so unique TCR beta sequences in about 190 million T cells.

It was with 60 Vbeta and 13 Jbeta primers that the PCR ran. Assay: immunoSEQ multiplex PCR; the TCRdb copy retains only in-frame clones and omits some. This table holds more than 110,000 clones, about 80% found once. On this clone: The target antigen is unknown.

V was clipped by 5 bases and J by 2 bases, with 15 bases between them. Germline V gives CDR1 SGHVS, CDR2 FNYEAQ. The CDR3 spans 16 residues. Study-wide results and caveats: Sequencing artifact likely explains a cluster of highly shared sequence variants. Prior analysis indicated that the majority of TCR beta V segments exhibited productivity approximately 90% or approximately 30% of the time.

Donors in the study were healthy people who gave bone marrow. V usage is TRBV7-6 and J usage is TRBJ1-4; D unclear. The sequenced material came from PBMCs. This sequence was found in a male donor in good health and CMV-seronegative. This CDR3 is CASSPNRPATNEKLFF. The CDR3 bases are TGTGCCAGCAGCCCAAACAGACCTGCGACTAATGAAAAACTGTTTTTT.